This TCR beta chain was sequenced during a study of breast tumors, draining lymph nodes, adjacent tissues. Via MiXCR, TCRdb re-called the multiplex PCR reads, giving one row per CDR3 protein. Here the sample spans 150,000 to 250,000 distinct CDR3 sequences, roughly 31% being singletons. Axillary draining lymph nodes of breast cancer patients supplied the node samples. Study observations and caveats: Compared with basal-like, luminal-like tumors shared significantly more repertoire with nontumor tissue. Tumor repertoires ranked between lymph nodes and nontumor tissue in diversity, with V and J gene preferences. Findings are consistent with lymph node origin and intratumoral expansion of most tumor T cells. The lymph node origin of tumor T cells was framed as consistent with a hypothesis, not demonstrated.

Germline CDR1 reads LNHNV; CDR2 reads YYDKDF (reference sequence). The CDR3 has 16 amino acids. Unmatched junction bases numbered 4, after V lost 1 base and J lost 5 bases. Points on this clonotype: Its antigen is still unknown.

The sample was axillary lymph node tissue. The clonotype comes from a female donor with breast cancer. Some clones in this sample may be carry-over from other donors' samples. The chain is built from TRBV15 and TRBJ2-2, with 10 bases lining up with TRBD1. The DNA of the CDR3 is TGTGCCACCAGCAGAGTCAGGACAGGGGGGACCGGGGAGCTGTTTTTT. Residues: CATSRVRTGGTGELFF.